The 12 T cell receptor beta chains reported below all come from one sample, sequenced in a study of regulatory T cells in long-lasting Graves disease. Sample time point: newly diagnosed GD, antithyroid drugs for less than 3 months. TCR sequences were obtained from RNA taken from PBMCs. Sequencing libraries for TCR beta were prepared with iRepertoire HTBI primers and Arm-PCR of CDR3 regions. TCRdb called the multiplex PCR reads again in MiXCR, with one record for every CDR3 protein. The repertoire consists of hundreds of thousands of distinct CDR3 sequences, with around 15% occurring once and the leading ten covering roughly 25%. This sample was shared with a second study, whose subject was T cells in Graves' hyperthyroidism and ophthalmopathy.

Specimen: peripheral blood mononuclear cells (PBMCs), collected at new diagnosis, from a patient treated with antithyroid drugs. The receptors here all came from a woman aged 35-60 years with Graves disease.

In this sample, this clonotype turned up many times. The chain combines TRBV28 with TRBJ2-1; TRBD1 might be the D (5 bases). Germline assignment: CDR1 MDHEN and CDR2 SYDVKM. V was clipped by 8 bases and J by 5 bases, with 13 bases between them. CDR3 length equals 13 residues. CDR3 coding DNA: TGTGCCAGCTTCTCGACAGCGAACAATGAGCAGTTCTTC. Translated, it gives CASFSTANNEQFF.

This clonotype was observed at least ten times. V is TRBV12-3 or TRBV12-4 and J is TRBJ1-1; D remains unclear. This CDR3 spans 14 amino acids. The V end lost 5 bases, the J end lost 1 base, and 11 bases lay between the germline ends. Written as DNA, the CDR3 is TGTGCCAGCAGTAAAGGGCAGAGGAACACTGAAGCTTTCTTT. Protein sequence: CASSKGQRNTEAFF.

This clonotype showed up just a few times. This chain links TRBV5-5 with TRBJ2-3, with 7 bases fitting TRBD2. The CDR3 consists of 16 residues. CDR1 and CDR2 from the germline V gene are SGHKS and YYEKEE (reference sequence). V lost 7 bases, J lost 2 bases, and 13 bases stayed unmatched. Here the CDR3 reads CASGMRGSAATDTQYF. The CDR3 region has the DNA TGTGCCAGCGGGATGCGGGGGAGCGCAGCCACAGATACGCAGTATTTT.

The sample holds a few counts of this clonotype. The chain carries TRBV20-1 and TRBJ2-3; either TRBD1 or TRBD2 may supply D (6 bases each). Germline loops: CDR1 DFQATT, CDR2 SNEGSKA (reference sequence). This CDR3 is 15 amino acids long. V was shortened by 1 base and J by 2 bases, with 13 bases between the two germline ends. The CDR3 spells CSARVVGGTTDTQYF. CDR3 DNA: TGCAGTGCTAGAGTGGTGGGGGGCACCACAGATACGCAGTATTTT.

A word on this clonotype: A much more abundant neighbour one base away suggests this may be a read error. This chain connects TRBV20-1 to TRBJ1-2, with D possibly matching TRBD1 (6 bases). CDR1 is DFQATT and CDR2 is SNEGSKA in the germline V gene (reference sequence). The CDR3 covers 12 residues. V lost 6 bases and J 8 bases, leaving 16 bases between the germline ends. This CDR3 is CSASGAPGGYTF. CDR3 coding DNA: TGCAGTGCGTCGGGGGCACCCGGAGGCTACACCTTC.

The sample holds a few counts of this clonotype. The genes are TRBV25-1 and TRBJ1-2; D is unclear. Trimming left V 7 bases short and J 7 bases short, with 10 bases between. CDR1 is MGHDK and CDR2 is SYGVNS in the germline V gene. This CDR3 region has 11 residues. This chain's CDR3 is CASNRGGGYTF. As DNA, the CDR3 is TGTGCCAGCAATCGTGGAGGTGGCTACACCTTC.

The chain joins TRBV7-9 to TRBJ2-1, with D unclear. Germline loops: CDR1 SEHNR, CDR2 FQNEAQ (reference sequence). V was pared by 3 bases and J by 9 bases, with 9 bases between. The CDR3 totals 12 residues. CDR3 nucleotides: TGTGCCAGCAGCTTGGATCTTGGTGAGCAGTTCTTC. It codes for CASSLDLGEQFF.

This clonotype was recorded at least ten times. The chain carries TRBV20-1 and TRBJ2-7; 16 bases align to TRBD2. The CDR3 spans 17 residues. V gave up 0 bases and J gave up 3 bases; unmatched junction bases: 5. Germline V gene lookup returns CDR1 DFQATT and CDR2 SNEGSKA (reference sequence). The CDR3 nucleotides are TGCAGTGCTAGAGATTCGGGACTAGCGGGGGGGTACTACGAGCAGTACTTC. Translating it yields CSARDSGLAGGYYEQYF.

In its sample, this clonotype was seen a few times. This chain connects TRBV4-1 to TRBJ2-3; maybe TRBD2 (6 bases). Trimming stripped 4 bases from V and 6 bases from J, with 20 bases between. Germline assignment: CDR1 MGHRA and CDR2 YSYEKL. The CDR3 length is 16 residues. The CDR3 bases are TGCGCCAGCAGCCGCTCCCCCGGGACCAGCGGGGATACGCAGTATTTT. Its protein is CASSRSPGTSGDTQYF.

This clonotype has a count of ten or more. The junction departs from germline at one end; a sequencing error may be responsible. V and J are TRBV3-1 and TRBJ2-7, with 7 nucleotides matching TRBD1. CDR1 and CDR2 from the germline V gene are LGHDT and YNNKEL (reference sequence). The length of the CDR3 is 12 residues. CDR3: CASSQGDRVMDF. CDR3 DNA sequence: TGTGCCAGCAGCCAAGGAGACAGGGTAATGGACTTC.

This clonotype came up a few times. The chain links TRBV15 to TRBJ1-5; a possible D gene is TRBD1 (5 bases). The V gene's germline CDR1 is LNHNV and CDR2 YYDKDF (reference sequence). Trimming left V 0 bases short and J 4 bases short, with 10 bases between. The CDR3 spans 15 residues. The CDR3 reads CATSRDKAGNQPQHF. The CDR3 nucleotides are TGTGCCACCAGCAGAGATAAGGCAGGGAATCAGCCCCAGCATTTT.

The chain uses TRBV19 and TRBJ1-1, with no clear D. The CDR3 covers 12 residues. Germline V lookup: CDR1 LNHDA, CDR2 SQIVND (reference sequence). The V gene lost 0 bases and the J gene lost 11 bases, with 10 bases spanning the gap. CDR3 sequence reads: CASSIERGRAFF. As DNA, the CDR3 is TGTGCCAGTAGTATAGAAAGAGGGCGTGCTTTCTTT.